Listed below are T cell receptor beta chains from one sample, sequenced in a study of T-cell memory formation after mild COVID-19. MiXCR, applied by TCRdb to the 5' RACE reads, yields one record per CDR3 protein. The table lists fewer than 150,000 distinct CDR3 sequences, about 18% of them singletons, with over 4% in the top ten. The sample comprised PBMCs or a T cell subset sorted from them (not recorded which). The receptors stem from a man aged 18 to 29 who had mild COVID-19 (a few samples of this study predate the infection). Cell type and time point are not known. The CDR3 runs from the conserved cysteine through the conserved F or W. The D gene is left open where the match is weak. Size is omitted from some rows. Given values are once, few, many or a class for expanded clones.

>TRBV6-6|few|TRBJ1-1|-
TGTGCCAGCGGGGGAGGTGAAGCTTTCTTT
CASGGGEAFF
>TRBV7-3|few|TRBJ2-6|-
TGTGCCAGCAGCCCACAGGGGGGGTTCGGGGCCAACGTCCTGACTTTC
CASSPQGGFGANVLTF
>TRBV11-2|few|TRBJ2-6|-
TGTGCCAGCAGCTTAGATCTCCGGGCCTTAGGGGCCAACGTCCTGACTTTC
CASSLDLRALGANVLTF
>TRBV7-3|many|TRBJ2-2|-
TGTGCCAGCAGCCCCAGCGCGACCGGGGAGCTGTTTTTT
CASSPSATGELFF
>TRBV6-2/TRBV6-3|-|TRBJ2-1|-
TGTGCCAGCAGACGACAGGCCTACAATGAGCAGTTCTTC
CASRRQAYNEQFF
>TRBV7-3|-|TRBJ1-2|TRBD1
TGTGCCAGCAGCTCCGGACAGGGGGCGCTTGGCTACACCTTC
CASSSGQGALGYTF
>TRBV7-2|-|TRBJ2-5|TRBD2
TGTGCCAGCAGCTTGGGACGACTAAGCGGGACCGAGACCCAGTACTTC
CASSLGRLSGTETQYF
>TRBV6-6|few|TRBJ1-2|TRBD1
TGTGCCAGCACTGTACAGGGGGCGAAGTATGGCTACACCTTC
CASTVQGAKYGYTF
>TRBV4-3|-|TRBJ2-3|TRBD2
TGCGCCAGCAGCCAATCGAGCGGGGTCGCAGATACGCAGTATTTT
CASSQSSGVADTQYF
>TRBV7-3|-|TRBJ1-1|-
TGTGCCAGCAGCTCCTCGGTGGGAGGGAACACTGAAGCTTTCTTT
CASSSSVGGNTEAFF
>TRBV4-3|-|TRBJ2-3|-
TGCGCCAGCAGCCAAAACCCCGCCAGAAAGACAGATACGCAGTATTTT
CASSQNPARKTDTQYF
>TRBV9|once|TRBJ2-1|-
TGTGCCAGCAGCGTAGAAGTCCGCGATGAGCAGTTCTTC
CASSVEVRDEQFF
>TRBV27|few|TRBJ1-6|-
TGTGCCAGCAGTCTCAGGGACGGCTGGTCACCCCTCCACTTT
CASSLRDGWSPLHF
>TRBV6-5|-|TRBJ1-2|-
TGTGCCAGCAGTTACGTGGGGGCGAGGACAAACTATGGCTACACCTTC
CASSYVGARTNYGYTF
>TRBV10-3|-|TRBJ2-3|TRBD2
TGTGCCATCAGACCAGGACTAGCGGGGACCGATACGCAGTATTTT
CAIRPGLAGTDTQYF
>TRBV7-3|few|TRBJ2-3|TRBD1
TGTGCCAGCAGCCAAGACAGGGGTCGGGCAGATACGCAGTATTTT
CASSQDRGRADTQYF
>TRBV20-1|-|TRBJ1-3|TRBD1
TGCAGTGCTAGAAGAAGGGACAGCTCTGGAAACACCATATATTTT
CSARRRDSSGNTIYF
>TRBV5-4|few|TRBJ2-5|-
TGTGCCAGTACCCTTCCGGAACAAGAGACCCAGTACTTC
CASTLPEQETQYF
>TRBV5-4|few|TRBJ2-2|-
TGTGCCACCAAGTCGGGGGAGCGCAACACCGGGGAGCTGTTTTTT
CATKSGERNTGELFF
>TRBV5-4|few|TRBJ1-1|-
TGTGCCAGCAGCTCACCGGGACGCGTAAACACTGAAGCTTTCTTT
CASSSPGRVNTEAFF
>TRBV12-3/TRBV12-4|few|TRBJ2-5|-
TGTGCCAGCAGTCCAATAGACCAGTACCAAGAGACCCAGTACTTC
CASSPIDQYQETQYF
>TRBV20-1|few|TRBJ2-3|TRBD1
TGCAGTGCTAGGAGCACAGGGGGCATGTATACGCAGTATTTT
CSARSTGGMYTQYF
>TRBV5-1|few|TRBJ2-3|TRBD2
TGCGCCAGCAGCCTCGGGACTAGCGGGGATACGCAGTATTTT
CASSLGTSGDTQYF
>TRBV10-3|few|TRBJ2-1|-
TGTGCCATCAGCGCCGCGGAATACAATGAGCAGTTCTTC
CAISAAEYNEQFF
>TRBV7-9|-|TRBJ1-4|TRBD1
TGTGCCAGCAGCGTCGGACAGGGAACTAATGAAAAACTGTTTTTT
CASSVGQGTNEKLFF
>TRBV18|many|TRBJ1-2|TRBD1
TGTGCCAGCTCACGGGACAGCGTGACTAACTATGGCTACACCTTC
CASSRDSVTNYGYTF
>TRBV5-1|few|TRBJ2-5|TRBD1
TGCGCCAGCAGCTTGGACGGGACAGCACAAGAGACCCAGTACTTC
CASSLDGTAQETQYF
>TRBV15|many|TRBJ1-1|-
TGTGCCACCAGCAGAGGGTTTAACAGGAGGAACACTGAAGCTTTCTTT
CATSRGFNRRNTEAFF
>TRBV5-4|few|TRBJ2-5|TRBD2
TGTGCCAGCAGCATAAAGGCTAGCGGGGGATTAGGAGAGACCCAGTACTTC
CASSIKASGGLGETQYF
>TRBV7-2|-|TRBJ1-3|-
TGTGCCAGCAGCCTCTTGTCTGGAAACACCATATATTTT
CASSLLSGNTIYF
>TRBV9|-|TRBJ2-3|TRBD2
TGTGCCAGCAGCTTTACTAGCGGGGGCACAGATACGCAGTATTTT
CASSFTSGGTDTQYF
>TRBV25-1|few|TRBJ2-3|-
TGTGCCAGCAGTGATGCGGGGACCACAGATACGCAGTATTTT
CASSDAGTTDTQYF
>TRBV5-1|-|TRBJ1-6|TRBD1
TGCGCCAGCAGCTCCCAACCTGGACAGGGTCGGACTTCACCCCTCCACTTT
CASSSQPGQGRTSPLHF
>TRBV5-1|few|TRBJ2-1|TRBD2
TGCGCCAGCAGTCGTAGCGGGGGAGGCGACAATGAGCAGTTCTTC
CASSRSGGGDNEQFF
>TRBV7-9|-|TRBJ2-2|TRBD2
TGTGCCAGCAGCTCCGGGACTAGCCAGAACACCGGGGAGCTGTTTTTT
CASSSGTSQNTGELFF
>TRBV7-2|few|TRBJ2-2|-
TGTGCCAGCAGTCGTTCTACCCCATACACCGGGGAGCTGTTTTTT
CASSRSTPYTGELFF
>TRBV7-2|few|TRBJ2-3|-
TGTGCCAGCAGCTCAGAGATCGCAAGCACAGATACGCAGTATTTT
CASSSEIASTDTQYF